One TCR beta chain is described in this entry. The data stem from a study of control samples from healthy donors and cancer patients. Assay used: immunoSEQ multiplex PCR; TCRdb lists only in-frame clones, some missing. The sample has around 110,000 clones; more than 85% are singletons. The source is a man between 25 and 39 years old in good health. The sequenced sample consisted of blood.

The CDR3 region is CASTHTGELFF. The CDR3, as DNA: TGTGCCAGCACCCACACCGGGGAGCTGTTTTTT. V gene TRBV27 combines with J gene TRBJ2-2, with D hard to call. Trimming left V 7 bases short and J 3 bases short, with 3 bases between. Germline V gives CDR1 MNHEY, CDR2 SMNVEV (reference sequence). The CDR3 runs 11 residues.